Listed below are T cell receptor beta chains from one sample, sequenced in a study of cytomegalovirus exposure and HLA in healthy donors. Libraries were prepared by immunoSEQ multiplex PCR; TCRdb keeps only in-frame clonotypes and omits some of them. Altogether under 150,000 clones are present, approximately 80% being singletons, with the ten largest covering around 1.2%. Input material: PBMCs. The receptors were sampled from a girl aged 2 to 10 in good health and CMV-seronegative. The CDR3 runs from the conserved cysteine through the conserved F or W. The order of the fields is J gene, V gene, CDR3 protein.

>TRBJ2-7|TRBV25-1
CASSFPGEREQYF
>TRBJ2-7|TRBV4-2
CASSQERRQGIHEQYF
>TRBJ2-3|TRBV7-6
CASSLTGGGVDTQYF
>TRBJ2-1|TRBV7-2
CASSPGTRDNEQFF
>TRBJ1-5|TRBV28
CASSPPGTGPFNQPQHF
>.|TRBV28
CASTSTSGKPYEQYF
>TRBJ2-5|TRBV5-1
CASGLAGRVETQYF
>TRBJ1-5|TRBV29-1
CSVARGSNQPQHF
>TRBJ2-7|TRBV18
CASSPGGADEQYF
>TRBJ2-7|TRBV5-6
CASSRDRHYEQYF
>TRBJ1-1|TRBV15
CATSRAIQTDPRFPEAFF
>TRBJ2-5|TRBV13
CASSLTGGYQETQYF
>TRBJ2-1|TRBV2
CASRQYETSEQFF
>TRBJ1-2|TRBV27
CASSGQGRVYGYTF
>TRBJ2-5|TRBV10-3
CAIRRERNQETQYF
>TRBJ1-4|TRBV5-8
CASNLNLDRGEKLFF
>TRBJ2-7|TRBV7-2
CASTSKGVTYEQYF
>TRBJ1-1|TRBV29-1
CSVVSGQGVWGTEAFF
>TRBJ2-7|TRBV5-6
CASSLAGGGMYEQYF
>TRBJ1-2|TRBV19
CASSIDPQGLNYGYTF
>TRBJ2-3|TRBV7-6
CASSLVAGGNTDTQYF
>TRBJ1-5|TRBV7-2
CASSLGGGGSYSNQPQHF
>TRBJ1-2|TRBV6-1
CASSGRRGNYGYTF
>TRBJ2-7|TRBV19
CASSAWVGRKLYEQYF
>TRBJ1-2|TRBV19
CASSIVGSAGHDGYTF
>TRBJ2-7|TRBV6-1
CASSERDSSALGF
>TRBJ2-1|TRBV7-9
CASSLGWGQEDNEQFF
>TRBJ1-1|TRBV7-9
CASSSDLLPNRLEAFF
>TRBJ1-4|TRBV5-6
CASSLVQGGEKLFF
>TRBJ1-1|TRBV5-1
CASSPITGMNTEAFF
>TRBJ1-2|TRBV5-4
CASSLDGTVYGYTF
>TRBJ1-6|TRBV6-1
CASSEVQVGSPLHF
>TRBJ1-1|TRBV27
CASSFRGGNTEAFF
>TRBJ2-1|TRBV27
CASSFVGETSGRKEFF
>TRBJ1-2|TRBV11-2
CASSPLRALGGYTF
>TRBJ1-6|TRBV13
CASSSRGHPYNSPLHF
>TRBJ1-2|TRBV7-9
CASSLDGTF
>TRBJ2-7|TRBV10-3
CAISELQGSGYEQYF
>TRBJ2-1|TRBV5-6
CASTIGGGPYNEQFF
>TRBJ2-7|TRBV25-1
CASSGVTSGSTYEQYF
>TRBJ1-1|TRBV2
CASSEADRGVINTEAFF
>.|TRBV5-4
CASSLGGTSGSYEQYF
>TRBJ2-7|TRBV7-2
CASSLLYEQYF
>TRBJ1-1|TRBV10-3
CAISRDSNTEAFF
>TRBJ1-3|TRBV25-1
CASSEYDWTEASGNTIYF
>TRBJ2-5|TRBV19
CASSRGGGEATQYF
>TRBJ1-1|TRBV5-6
CASRDRRRVGTEAFF
>TRBJ2-5|TRBV2
CASSGYLQGAGETQYF
>TRBJ2-3|TRBV5-5
CASSLGGDGSDTQYF
>TRBJ2-7|TRBV5-1
CASSLGGLAGGPKYF
>TRBJ2-1|TRBV7-9
CASSQSGLADLGGEQFF
>TRBJ2-3|TRBV15
CATSMGGADTQYF
>TRBJ2-3|TRBV5-4
CASSLAASRSTDTQYF
>TRBJ2-2|TRBV5-4
CASSQDRAWAGELFF
>TRBJ1-1|TRBV28
CASSSRPRRTFTEAFF
>TRBJ2-1|TRBV5-1
CASSGTDRGNEQFF
>TRBJ2-7|TRBV27
CASSVSSYEQYF
>TRBJ2-2|TRBV7-8
CASSLFSGTNTGELFF
>TRBJ1-5|TRBV5-1
CASSPRGGQPQHF
>TRBJ1-1|TRBV30
CAWSTDRATEAFF